One and the same sample provided the 19 T cell receptor beta chains below, sequenced in a study of T cells expressing NK-cell markers (dated by TCRdb to between 2020 and 2021). The library was built by means of 5' RACE. The sequencer listed for this sample is Illumina HiSeq 2000. TCRdb reprocessed the reads, so every CDR3 protein sequence counts as one entry and DNA is not shown. This sample's clone table shows some 390,000 distinct CDR3 sequences. The top ten constitute approximately 11% of the sample. The source material was blood T cells: a sorted CD56 or NKG2C T cell subset, CD4+ or CD8+ T cells, or bulk PBMC T cells (not recorded which). The receptor set was obtained from a woman in her forties or fifties in good health. Donor details come from another sample of the same person, matched by shared clones.

The V and J genes are TRBV3-1 and TRBJ2-7; without DNA, the TCRdb call of TRBD2 cannot be checked. This CDR3 spans 16 amino acids. Germline CDR1 LGHDT, CDR2 YNNKEL (reference sequence). The chain's CDR3 is CASSRGLASSAYEQYF.

The chain links TRBV3-1 to TRBJ2-1; TCRdb proposes TRBD2, but this gene call is untestable without DNA. The CDR3 contains 15 residues. CDR1 and CDR2 from the germline V gene are LGHDT and YNNKEL (reference sequence). CDR3 loop: CASSQDSSHHNEQFF.

V gene TRBV6-6 combines with J gene TRBJ2-4; TCRdb calls TRBD1, which cannot be checked without DNA. The CDR3 has 17 residues. CDR1 and CDR2 from the germline V gene are MNHNY and SVGAGI (reference sequence). The CDR3 loop reads CASSYDTDRLAKNIQYF.

This chain connects TRBV10-3 to TRBJ2-3. This CDR3 has 13 amino acids. Germline V gene sequence: CDR1 ENHRY, CDR2 SYGVKD. This chain's CDR3 is CAIRAASTDTQYF.

The V and J genes are TRBV12-3 or TRBV12-4 and TRBJ1-1; TCRdb indicates TRBD1, and absent DNA this call remains unverified. The CDR3 contains 12 residues. Here the CDR3 reads CASSPGRLEAFF.

The chain is built from TRBV7-9 and TRBJ2-1; TCRdb picks TRBD1, but there is no DNA to check that call. The CDR3 sequence is 15 residues long. Germline V lookup: CDR1 SEHNR, CDR2 FQNEAQ (reference sequence). CDR3 sequence reads: CASSLGGDPYNEQFF.

The genes are TRBV9 and TRBJ2-7; TCRdb names TRBD1, which stays unverified in the absence of DNA. Germline values: CDR1 SGDLS, CDR2 YYNGEE. The CDR3 totals 15 residues. This chain's CDR3 is CASSVGDRALLEQYF.

This chain links TRBV5-1 with TRBJ2-5. Germline lookup yields CDR1 SGHRS and CDR2 YFSETQ. The CDR3 contains 14 residues. The CDR3 protein is CASSLVGNQETQYF.

The chain is built from TRBV6-6 and TRBJ2-3. The CDR3 totals 17 residues. The germline gives CDR1 MNHNY, CDR2 SVGAGI (reference sequence). CDR3 in amino acids: CASSYSKDITSTDTQYF.

This chain uses TRBV28 with TRBJ2-1; TCRdb calls TRBD1, which cannot be checked without DNA. The CDR3 covers 15 residues. Germline V gives CDR1 MDHEN, CDR2 SYDVKM. The CDR3 sequence: CASSPSGQGREEQFF.

The gene calls are TRBV4-1 and TRBJ2-2; TCRdb's D call of TRBD2 is untestable without DNA. Per germline, CDR1 MGHRA and CDR2 YSYEKL. The CDR3 totals 17 residues. The CDR3 reads CASSQPLGGRAAGELFF.

The rearrangement links TRBV15 to TRBJ2-2; TCRdb's D call of TRBD2 is untestable without DNA. The germline V gene has CDR1 LNHNV and CDR2 YYDKDF (reference sequence). The CDR3 loop spans 15 amino acids. The CDR3 loop is CATRAAGGPGGELFF.

The rearrangement joins TRBV6-6 to TRBJ2-4; the TCRdb D gene call, TRBD2, has no DNA to confirm it. CDR1 MNHNY and CDR2 SVGAGI come from the germline V gene (reference sequence). The CDR3 sequence is 16 residues long. The CDR3 reads CASTGLAGGAKNIQYF.

V and J are TRBV20-1 and TRBJ2-4; TCRdb indicates TRBD1, and absent DNA this call remains unverified. This CDR3 has 15 amino acids. The V gene's germline CDR1 is DFQATT and CDR2 SNEGSKA (reference sequence). The CDR3 loop reads CSARPDRLAKNIQYF.

V gene TRBV24-1 combines with J gene TRBJ2-5; TCRdb's assignment of TRBD2 cannot be checked, as there is no DNA. The CDR3 totals 16 residues. The germline V gene encodes CDR1 KGHDR and CDR2 SFDVKD. CDR3 sequence reads: CATSGQGLPSQETQYF.

V is TRBV4-1 and J is TRBJ1-5. Germline V CDR1 and CDR2: MGHRA, YSYEKL. The CDR3 contains 15 residues. The CDR3 region is CASSQDLGAGQPQHF.

The chain employs TRBV12-3 or TRBV12-4 and TRBJ2-3; checking the TCRdb D call of TRBD1 is not possible without DNA. This CDR3 spans 14 amino acids. The CDR3 loop reads CASSTAGAPDTQYF.

V usage is TRBV5-1 and J usage is TRBJ2-5. The CDR3 spans 15 residues. CDR1 SGHRS and CDR2 YFSETQ come from the germline V gene. The CDR3: CASSFLWGAQETQYF.

The chain couples TRBV27 to TRBJ1-1; TCRdb reports TRBD1, a call that lacks DNA to check it against. Per germline, CDR1 MNHEY and CDR2 SMNVEV (reference sequence). CDR3 length: 15 residues. The CDR3 protein is CASSPRRQVNTEAFF.